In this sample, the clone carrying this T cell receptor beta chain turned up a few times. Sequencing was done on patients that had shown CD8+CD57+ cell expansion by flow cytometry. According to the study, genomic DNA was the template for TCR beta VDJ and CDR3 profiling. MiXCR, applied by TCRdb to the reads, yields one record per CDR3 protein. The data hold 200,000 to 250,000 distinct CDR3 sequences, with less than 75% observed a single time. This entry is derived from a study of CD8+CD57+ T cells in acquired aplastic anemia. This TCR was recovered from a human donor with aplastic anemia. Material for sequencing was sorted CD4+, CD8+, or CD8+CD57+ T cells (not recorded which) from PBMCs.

Here the CDR3 reads CAISEGPSGRETQYF. The CDR3 region has the DNA TGTGCCATCAGTGAAGGGCCAAGCGGACGAGAGACCCAGTACTTC. This chain links TRBV10-3 with TRBJ2-5, with D perhaps TRBD2 (5 bases). The CDR3 runs 15 residues. V shed 3 bases and J shed 4 bases, with 15 bases lying between them. Germline V gives CDR1 ENHRY, CDR2 SYGVKD.